A selection of T cell receptor beta chains follows, all from one sample in a study of circulating CD8 cells and anti-PD-1 response in melanoma. TCRdb passed the reads through MiXCR, listing each CDR3 protein once. The data contain approximately 310 distinct CDR3 sequences, roughly a tenth of them singletons. This specimen was CD8+ T cells from PBMCs, taken at baseline or after one month of anti-PD-1 therapy (not recorded which). Receptors were obtained from a human donor with melanoma. Each CDR3 is given with its conserved first and last residue. A D gene is named only where the DNA matches it firmly. Some rows have no size entry. The others give once, few or many, or a class for an expanded clone.

v_call: TRBV2
d_call: TRBD2
j_call: TRBJ2-1
clone_size: NA
cdr3_nt: TGTGCCAGCAGTGACTCACTAGCGGAGAACAATGAGCAGTTCTTC
cdr3_aa: CASSDSLAENNEQFF

v_call: TRBV2
d_call: TRBD1
j_call: TRBJ1-2
clone_size: large
cdr3_nt: TGTGCCAGCAGAGGTACAGGGGGCAATAACTATGGCTACACCTTC
cdr3_aa: CASRGTGGNNYGYTF

v_call: TRBV19
d_call: NA
j_call: TRBJ1-5
clone_size: few
cdr3_nt: TGTGCCAGTGGCCGAAATAGCAATCAGCCCCAGCATTTT
cdr3_aa: CASGRNSNQPQHF

v_call: TRBV27
d_call: TRBD1
j_call: TRBJ2-7
clone_size: large
cdr3_nt: TGTGCCAGCAGTTTATTCGGGACAGGGTACGAGCAGTACTTC
cdr3_aa: CASSLFGTGYEQYF

v_call: TRBV19
d_call: TRBD1
j_call: TRBJ1-2
clone_size: large
cdr3_nt: TGTGCCACGACAGGGGGGCTTAACTATGGCTACACCTTC
cdr3_aa: CATTGGLNYGYTF

v_call: TRBV28
d_call: NA
j_call: TRBJ2-1
clone_size: few
cdr3_nt: TGTGCCAGCAGTTTTGAAGGGGGCTACAATGAGCAGTTCTTC
cdr3_aa: CASSFEGGYNEQFF

v_call: TRBV19
d_call: NA
j_call: TRBJ2-1
clone_size: NA
cdr3_nt: TGTGCCAGTAGTATAGGGGCCCGTCCACTGGGCGCGTTCTTC
cdr3_aa: CASSIGARPLGAFF

v_call: TRBV27
d_call: NA
j_call: TRBJ1-1
clone_size: large
cdr3_nt: TGTGCCAGCAGTTTTCTGGGGTCGAACACTGAAGCTTTCTTT
cdr3_aa: CASSFLGSNTEAFF

v_call: TRBV9
d_call: NA
j_call: TRBJ2-7
clone_size: large
cdr3_nt: TGTGCCAGCAGCGTAGTTCCCTCCTACGAGCAGTACTTC
cdr3_aa: CASSVVPSYEQYF

v_call: TRBV7-9
d_call: NA
j_call: TRBJ2-1
clone_size: medium-sized
cdr3_nt: TGTGCCAGCAGCGACTCCCTTCGGAGCAACAATGAGCAGTTCTTC
cdr3_aa: CASSDSLRSNNEQFF

v_call: TRBV10-3
d_call: NA
j_call: TRBJ2-3
clone_size: few
cdr3_nt: TGTGCCATCAGTGAGCCCTGGGACACGGCTTTTAGAACCACAGATACGCAGTATTTT
cdr3_aa: CAISEPWDTAFRTTDTQYF

v_call: TRBV4-1
d_call: NA
j_call: TRBJ2-7
clone_size: medium-sized
cdr3_nt: TGCGCCAGCAGCCTCATCCCGGAAAGCTCCTACGTGCAGTACTTC
cdr3_aa: CASSLIPESSYVQYF

v_call: TRBV19
d_call: NA
j_call: TRBJ2-2
clone_size: medium-sized
cdr3_nt: TGTGCCAGTAGTATGAGAAACACCGGGGAGCTGTTTTTT
cdr3_aa: CASSMRNTGELFF

v_call: TRBV7-8
d_call: TRBD1
j_call: TRBJ1-4
clone_size: medium-sized
cdr3_nt: TGTGCCAGCAGCGTTTACCCACAGGGGGCGACTGAAAAACTGTTTTTT
cdr3_aa: CASSVYPQGATEKLFF

v_call: TRBV5-8
d_call: NA
j_call: TRBJ1-5
clone_size: large
cdr3_nt: TGTGCCAGCAGCTTGGTCGGGGTAATGAGCAATCAGCCCCAGCATTTT
cdr3_aa: CASSLVGVMSNQPQHF

v_call: TRBV28
d_call: NA
j_call: TRBJ2-7
clone_size: medium-sized
cdr3_nt: TGTGCCAGCAGTTTGTCGGGGGCCTCGGGGCTCTACGAGCAGTACTTC
cdr3_aa: CASSLSGASGLYEQYF

v_call: TRBV5-6
d_call: TRBD2
j_call: TRBJ2-3
clone_size: large
cdr3_nt: TGTGCCAGCAGCTTCATCAACCAGCTCCTACTAGCGGGAGACACAGATACGCAGTATTTT
cdr3_aa: CASSFINQLLLAGDTDTQYF

v_call: TRBV5-6
d_call: TRBD1
j_call: TRBJ2-7
clone_size: large
cdr3_nt: TGTGCCAGCAGCTTGAATACAGGGGGCGTTTCGTATGAGCAGTACTTC
cdr3_aa: CASSLNTGGVSYEQYF

v_call: TRBV10-3
d_call: NA
j_call: TRBJ1-1
clone_size: medium-sized
cdr3_nt: TGTGCCATCAGTGAGGATCCCAGCATGAACACTGAAGCTTTCTTT
cdr3_aa: CAISEDPSMNTEAFF

v_call: TRBV19
d_call: NA
j_call: TRBJ1-1
clone_size: few
cdr3_nt: TGTGCCAGTATTGGCACAGGGCTTGGCACTGAAGCTTTCTTT
cdr3_aa: CASIGTGLGTEAFF

v_call: TRBV18
d_call: TRBD1
j_call: TRBJ2-4
clone_size: large
cdr3_nt: TGTGCCAGCTCACCAGGAGACCCAACAGGGGGCCCCCGGGCCAAAAACATTCAGTACTTC
cdr3_aa: CASSPGDPTGGPRAKNIQYF

v_call: TRBV27
d_call: NA
j_call: TRBJ1-5
clone_size: large
cdr3_nt: TGTGCCAGCAGTTACACAAAGAGCAATCAGCCCCAGCATTTT
cdr3_aa: CASSYTKSNQPQHF

v_call: TRBV7-2
d_call: NA
j_call: TRBJ2-3
clone_size: medium-sized
cdr3_nt: TGTGCCAGCAGCTTAGACCTATATGTAGATACGCAGTATTTT
cdr3_aa: CASSLDLYVDTQYF

v_call: TRBV4-1
d_call: NA
j_call: TRBJ2-1
clone_size: NA
cdr3_nt: TGCGCCAGCAGCCAAGACAGGGCAGGATACAATGAGCGGTTCTTC
cdr3_aa: CASSQDRAGYNERFF

v_call: TRBV6-2/TRBV6-3
d_call: NA
j_call: TRBJ1-1
clone_size: large
cdr3_nt: TGTGCCAGCAGGGCGAACACTGAAGCTTTCTTT
cdr3_aa: CASRANTEAFF

v_call: TRBV5-1
d_call: NA
j_call: TRBJ2-7
clone_size: large
cdr3_nt: TGCGCCAGCAGCCCGGGATCCTACACGGGCTACGAGCAGTACTTC
cdr3_aa: CASSPGSYTGYEQYF

v_call: TRBV4-3
d_call: TRBD1
j_call: TRBJ1-3
clone_size: large
cdr3_nt: TGCGCCAGCAGCCCTTGGGCAGGGGGGAACACCATATATTTT
cdr3_aa: CASSPWAGGNTIYF

v_call: TRBV7-3
d_call: NA
j_call: TRBJ2-3
clone_size: medium-sized
cdr3_nt: TGTGCCAGCAGCCTCCAGCCAGCCCCAAGGATTACGCAGTATTTT
cdr3_aa: CASSLQPAPRITQYF

v_call: TRBV6-5
d_call: TRBD2
j_call: TRBJ2-7
clone_size: large
cdr3_nt: TGTGCCAGCAGTCCGGGACTAGCGGGGGACCTCTACGAGCAGTACTTC
cdr3_aa: CASSPGLAGDLYEQYF

v_call: TRBV6-5
d_call: TRBD2
j_call: TRBJ2-7
clone_size: NA
cdr3_nt: TGTGCCAGCAGTCCGAGACTAGCGGGGGACCTCTACGAGCGGTACTTC
cdr3_aa: CASSPRLAGDLYERYF

v_call: TRBV23-1
d_call: TRBD2
j_call: TRBJ2-3
clone_size: large
cdr3_nt: TGCGCCAGCAGTCAATTTGCAGCGGGGGGGACAGATACGCAGTATTTT
cdr3_aa: CASSQFAAGGTDTQYF

v_call: TRBV12-3/TRBV12-4
d_call: NA
j_call: TRBJ1-2
clone_size: medium-sized
cdr3_nt: TGTGCCAGCAGTTTAGAGCCAAGGGATGGCTACACCTTC
cdr3_aa: CASSLEPRDGYTF

v_call: TRBV2
d_call: TRBD2
j_call: TRBJ2-7
clone_size: medium-sized
cdr3_nt: TGTGCCAGCAGCGATAGCGGGGGGGGCAACGAGCAGTACTTC
cdr3_aa: CASSDSGGGNEQYF

v_call: TRBV29-1
d_call: NA
j_call: TRBJ2-1
clone_size: large
cdr3_nt: TGCAGCGTTGAAGTAGTGACTAGCAATGAGCAGTTCTTC
cdr3_aa: CSVEVVTSNEQFF